Listed here are 10 T cell receptor beta chains from one sample, sequenced in a study of patients and donors after allogeneic stem cell transplantation. TCRdb processed the RT-PCR reads anew with MiXCR; each CDR3 protein has one entry. Of about a million distinct CDR3 sequences listed, roughly 18% were seen once; the top ten hold 6%. The material sequenced was blood, either unsorted or a sorted T cell fraction (not recorded which). The receptors originated from a human donor who was either an allogeneic HSCT recipient or a stem cell or donor lymphocyte infusion donor (not recorded which). It is not recorded whose cells these are; they may come from a transplant donor.

This chain links TRBV4-2 with TRBJ2-7; D is uncertain. CDR3 length: 12 residues. CDR1 LGHNA and CDR2 YNFKEQ come from the germline V gene. The V end was cut by 0 bases, the J end by 8 bases, with 8 bases between. CDR3 in DNA: TGTGCCAGCAGCCAAGACACGGTTAAGCAGTACTTC. Translation: CASSQDTVKQYF.

J is TRBJ2-1 and V is TRBV15; no firm D call. The V gene lost 1 base and the J gene lost 2 bases, with 9 bases spanning the gap. The CDR3 spans 15 residues. Per germline, CDR1 LNHNV and CDR2 YYDKDF (reference sequence). The CDR3 bases are TGTGCCACCAGCAGAGGTCCGGACGCCTACAATGAGCAGTTCTTC. Residues: CATSRGPDAYNEQFF. The full variable domain, completed using reference TRBV15 and TRBJ2-1, is DAMVIQNPRYQVTQFGKPVTLSCSQTLNHNVMYWYQQKSSQAPKLLFHYYDKDFNNEADTPDNFQSRRPNTSFCFLDIRSPGLGDTAMYLCATSRGPDAYNEQFFGPGTRLTVL.

This clonotype was found a few times. J is TRBJ2-2 and V is TRBV5-1, with 8 bases that match TRBD1. Trimming cost V 4 bases and J 11 bases; bases outside gene matches: 13. CDR1 SGHRS and CDR2 YFSETQ come from the germline V gene. The CDR3 length is 15 residues. CDR3 loop: CASSPGTGGSAELFF. In DNA form, the CDR3 reads TGCGCCAGCAGCCCGGGGACAGGCGGATCGGCCGAGCTGTTTTTT.

In this sample, this clonotype turned up a few times. The chain links TRBV6-1 to TRBJ1-1, with D possibly being TRBD1 (6 bases). In germline, CDR1 is MNHNS, CDR2 SASEGT. V lost 6 bases to trimming and J lost 8 bases, with 16 bases between them. This CDR3 spans 13 amino acids. The CDR3 nucleotides read TGTGCCAGCAGCCAATCCGGGACAACCGAAGCTTTCTTT. Translation gives CASSQSGTTEAFF.

This chain connects TRBV5-6 to TRBJ2-1; possibly TRBD1 for D (6 bases). The CDR3 spans 16 residues. Between the trimmed V and J ends, which lost 4 bases and 2 bases, there was a span of 16 bases. Germline V gene sequence: CDR1 SGHDT, CDR2 YYEEEE. The CDR3 protein is CASSEQTGGPYNEQFF. The CDR3 nucleotides are TGTGCCAGCAGCGAACAGACAGGAGGTCCCTACAATGAGCAGTTCTTC. Supplemented by reference TRBV5-6 and TRBJ2-1, the full variable domain reads DAGVTQSPTHLIKTRGQQVTLRCSPKSGHDTVSWYQQALGQGPQFIFQYYEEEERQRGNFPDRFSGHQFPNYSSELNVNALLLGDSALYLCASSEQTGGPYNEQFFGPGTRLTVL.

This clonotype was seen more than once but under ten times. This chain connects TRBV6-6 to TRBJ1-4, with D perhaps TRBD1 (5 bases). Germline CDR1 reads MNHNY; CDR2 reads SVGAGI (reference sequence). This CDR3 has 13 residues. V was trimmed by 6 bases and J by 7 bases, leaving 12 bases between them. The CDR3 is CASSGGFGEKLFF. CDR3 coding DNA: TGTGCCAGCAGCGGGGGGTTCGGTGAAAAACTGTTTTTT.

This clonotype was found a few times. The V and J genes are TRBV10-3 and TRBJ2-7; tentatively, D is TRBD1 (6 bases). This CDR3 has 13 residues. CDR1 is ENHRY and CDR2 is SYGVKD in the germline V gene. Trimming cost V 9 bases and J 3 bases, with 15 bases left between them. DNA for the CDR3: TGTGCCATTGGCGTGGGGGCCAGCTACGAGCAGTACTTC. It translates to CAIGVGASYEQYF.

The V call is TRBV2, the J call TRBJ2-5; weak D call: TRBD2 (5 bases). This CDR3 comprises 14 residues. V shed 3 bases and J shed 5 bases, with 13 bases lying between them. Germline-derived CDR1 and CDR2 are SNHLY and FYNNEI. The CDR3, as DNA: TGTGCCAGCAGTGATGTGCGTCCGGGGGAGACCCAGTACTTC. Its translation is CASSDVRPGETQYF.

The count of this clonotype is one. The J gene is TRBJ2-1, the V gene TRBV11-2; D call uncertain. The CDR3 length is 16 residues. The V end lost 5 bases, the J end lost 3 bases, and 17 bases lay between the germline ends. Germline V CDR1 and CDR2: SGHAT, FQNNGV. CDR3 loop: CASSQPRSQIYNEQFF. CDR3 sequence (DNA): TGTGCCAGCAGCCAGCCCAGATCGCAGATCTACAATGAGCAGTTCTTC. The full variable domain, with the rest looked up from reference TRBV11-2 and TRBJ2-1, is EAGVAQSPRYKIIEKRQSVAFWCNPISGHATLYWYQQILGQGPKLLIQFQNNGVVDDSQLPKDRFSAERLKGVDSTLKIQPAKLEDSAVYLCASSQPRSQIYNEQFFGPGTRLTVL.

The V call is TRBV4-2, the J call TRBJ1-1, with 10 bases aligning to TRBD1. CDR1 is LGHNA and CDR2 is YNFKEQ in the germline V gene. This CDR3 has 18 amino acids. Losses at the gene ends were 0 bases for V and 1 base for J; bases not matched to a gene: 8. The CDR3 region is CASSQDQLGTGENTEAFF. Here the CDR3 DNA reads TGTGCCAGCAGCCAAGATCAGTTAGGGACAGGGGAGAACACTGAAGCTTTCTTT.